This TCR beta chain was retrieved from a study of regulatory T cells in long-lasting Graves disease. Whole-study findings and limits: The small sample size may have reduced accuracy. Persistent disease was characterized by preferential usage of TRBV28, TRBJ1-2 and TRBJ2-5. It was peripheral blood alone, not thyroid tissue, that was studied. Persistent cases of Graves' showed reduced TCR diversity relative to newly diagnosed patients.

This clonotype was counted many times. The antigen is unknown. For TCR beta, libraries came from iRepertoire HTBI primers and Arm-PCR of CDR3 regions. Each CDR3 protein gets one entry after TCRdb re-called the multiplex PCR reads with MiXCR. This sample has fewer than 550,000 distinct CDR3 sequences, with roughly 21% found just once. This sample's time point: persistent/refractory GD, antithyroid drugs over 5 years with positive TRAb. Isolated PBMC RNA provided the starting material for the TCR library. The CDR3 consists of 14 residues. The V end was cut by 3 bases, the J end by 1 base, with 9 bases between. Germline CDR1 and CDR2: SNHLY and FYNNEI.

The genes are TRBV2 and TRBJ1-1, with D hard to call. This material consisted of peripheral blood mononuclear cells (PBMCs), taken when the disease was refractory, from a patient treated with antithyroid drugs. This sequence was found in a female donor with Graves disease. The CDR3 region has the DNA TGTGCCAGCAGTGATTTTTGGGGGAACACTGAAGCTTTCTTT. Translating it yields CASSDFWGNTEAFF.